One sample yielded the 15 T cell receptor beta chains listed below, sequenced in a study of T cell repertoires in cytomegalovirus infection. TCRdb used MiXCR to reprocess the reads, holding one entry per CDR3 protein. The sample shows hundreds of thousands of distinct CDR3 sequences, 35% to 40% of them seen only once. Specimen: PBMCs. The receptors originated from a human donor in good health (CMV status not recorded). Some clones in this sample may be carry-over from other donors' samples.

CDR3 nucleotide sequence: TGTGCCAGCAGACTGGGACAGGAATATAGCAATCAGCCCCAGCATTTT. This gives the protein CASRLGQEYSNQPQHF. This rearrangement joins TRBV12-3 or TRBV12-4 to TRBJ1-5; 8 bases map to TRBD1. This CDR3 is 16 amino acids long. J gave up 0 bases and V 6 bases, and 7 bases lay outside the gene matches.

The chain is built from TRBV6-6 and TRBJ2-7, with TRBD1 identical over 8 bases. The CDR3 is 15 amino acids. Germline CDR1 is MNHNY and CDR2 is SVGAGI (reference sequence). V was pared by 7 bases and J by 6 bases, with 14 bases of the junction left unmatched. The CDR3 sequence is CASTEPGQGRGEQYF. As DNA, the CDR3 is TGTGCCAGCACCGAACCTGGACAGGGACGAGGCGAGCAGTACTTC.

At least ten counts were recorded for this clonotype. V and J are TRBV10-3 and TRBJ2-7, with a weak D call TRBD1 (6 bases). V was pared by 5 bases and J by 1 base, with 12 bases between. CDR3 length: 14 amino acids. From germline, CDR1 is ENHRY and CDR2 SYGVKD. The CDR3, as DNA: TGTGCCATCAGTACCGGGACACCTTCCTACGAGCAGTACTTC. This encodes CAISTGTPSYEQYF.

CDR3 coding DNA: TGTGCCAGCAGTCTAGGGACTAGCGGGGGGTTTGAGACCCAGTACTTC. This encodes CASSLGTSGGFETQYF. The chain links TRBV27 to TRBJ2-5; TRBD2 matches at 15 bases. CDR3 length equals 16 residues. The germline gives CDR1 MNHEY, CDR2 SMNVEV (reference sequence). The junction had 6 bases not matched to a gene; V was cut back by 5 bases and J by 5 bases.

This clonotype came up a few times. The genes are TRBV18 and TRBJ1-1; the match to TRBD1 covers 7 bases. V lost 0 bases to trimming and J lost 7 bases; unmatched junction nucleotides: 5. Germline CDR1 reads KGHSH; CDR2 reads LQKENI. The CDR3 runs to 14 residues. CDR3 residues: CASSPPQGVVEAFF. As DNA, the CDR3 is TGTGCCAGCTCACCACCCCAGGGGGTCGTTGAAGCTTTCTTT.

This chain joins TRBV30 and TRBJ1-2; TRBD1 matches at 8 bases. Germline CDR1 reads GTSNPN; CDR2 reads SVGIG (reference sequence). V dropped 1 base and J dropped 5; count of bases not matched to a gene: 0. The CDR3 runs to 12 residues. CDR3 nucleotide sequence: TGTGCCTGGAGTGGGACAGGGTATGGCTACACCTTC. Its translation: CAWSGTGYGYTF.

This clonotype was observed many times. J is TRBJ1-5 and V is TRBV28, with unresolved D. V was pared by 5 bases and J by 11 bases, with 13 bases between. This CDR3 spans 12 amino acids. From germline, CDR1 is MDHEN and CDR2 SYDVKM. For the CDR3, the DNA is TGTGCCAGCAGTCAGATCCGGGAGACCCAGCATTTT. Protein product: CASSQIRETQHF. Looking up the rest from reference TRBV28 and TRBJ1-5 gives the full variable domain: DVKVTQSSRYLVKRTGEKVFLECVQDMDHENMFWYRQDPGLGLRLIYFSYDVKMKEKGDIPEGYSVSREKKERFSLILESASTNQTSMYLCASSQIRETQHFGDGTRLSIL.

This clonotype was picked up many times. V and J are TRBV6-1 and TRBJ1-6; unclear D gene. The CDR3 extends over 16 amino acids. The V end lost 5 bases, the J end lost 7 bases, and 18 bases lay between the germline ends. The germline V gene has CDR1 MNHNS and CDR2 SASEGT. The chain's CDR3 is CASSKRHRATNSPLHF. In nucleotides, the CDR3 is TGTGCCAGCAGTAAACGGCATAGGGCGACGAATTCACCCCTCCACTTT.

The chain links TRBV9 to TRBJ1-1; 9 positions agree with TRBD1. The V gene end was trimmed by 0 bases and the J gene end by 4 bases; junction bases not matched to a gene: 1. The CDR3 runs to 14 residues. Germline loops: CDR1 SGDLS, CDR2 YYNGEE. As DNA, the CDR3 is TGTGCCAGCAGCGTAGCACAGGGGGCCACTGAAGCTTTCTTT. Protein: CASSVAQGATEAFF. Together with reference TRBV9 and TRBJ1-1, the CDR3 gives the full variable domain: DSGVTQTPKHLITATGQRVTLRCSPRSGDLSVYWYQQSLDQGLQFLIQYYNGEERAKGNILERFSAQQFPDLHSELNLSSLELGDSALYFCASSVAQGATEAFFGQGTRLTVV.

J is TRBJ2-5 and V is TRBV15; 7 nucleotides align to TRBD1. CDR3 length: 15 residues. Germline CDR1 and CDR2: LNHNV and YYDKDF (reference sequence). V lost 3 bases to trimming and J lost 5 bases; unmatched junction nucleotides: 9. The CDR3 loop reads CATSRDTTGRETQYF. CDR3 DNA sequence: TGTGCCACCAGCAGGGATACGACAGGGCGGGAGACCCAGTACTTC.

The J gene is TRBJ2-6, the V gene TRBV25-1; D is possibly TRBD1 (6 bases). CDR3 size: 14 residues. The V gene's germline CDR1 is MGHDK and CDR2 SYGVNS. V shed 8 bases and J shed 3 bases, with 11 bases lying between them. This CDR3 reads CASADRRGANVLTF. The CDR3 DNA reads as TGTGCCAGCGCAGACAGGCGTGGGGCCAACGTCCTGACTTTC.

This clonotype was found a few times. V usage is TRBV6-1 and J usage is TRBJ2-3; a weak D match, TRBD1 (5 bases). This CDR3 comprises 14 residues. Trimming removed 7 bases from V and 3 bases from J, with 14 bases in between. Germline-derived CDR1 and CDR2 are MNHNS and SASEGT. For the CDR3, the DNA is TGTGCCAGCAAGACCTGGGGCGCGACAGATACGCAGTATTTT. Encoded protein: CASKTWGATDTQYF.

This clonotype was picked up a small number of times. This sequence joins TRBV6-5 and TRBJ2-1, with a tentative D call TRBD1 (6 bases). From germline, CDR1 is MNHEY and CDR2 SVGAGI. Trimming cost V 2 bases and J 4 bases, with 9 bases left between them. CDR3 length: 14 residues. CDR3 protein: CASSYEQGYNEQFF. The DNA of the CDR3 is TGTGCCAGCAGTTACGAGCAGGGGTACAATGAGCAGTTCTTC.

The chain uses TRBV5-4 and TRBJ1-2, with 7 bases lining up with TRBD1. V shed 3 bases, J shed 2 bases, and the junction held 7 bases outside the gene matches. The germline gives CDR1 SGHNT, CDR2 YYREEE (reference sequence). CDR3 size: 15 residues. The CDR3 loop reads CASSSEQGQNYGYTF. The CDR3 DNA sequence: TGTGCCAGCAGCTCGGAACAGGGACAGAACTATGGCTACACCTTC.

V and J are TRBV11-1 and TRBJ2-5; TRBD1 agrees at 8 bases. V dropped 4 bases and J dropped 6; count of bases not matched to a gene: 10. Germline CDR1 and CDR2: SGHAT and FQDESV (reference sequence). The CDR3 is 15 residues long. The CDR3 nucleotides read TGTGCCAGCAGCTCCGACAGGGGATTTGGAAAGACCCAGTACTTC. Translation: CASSSDRGFGKTQYF.